Below, 8 T cell receptor beta chains from the same sample are listed, as sequenced in a study of blood T cell repertoires in COVID-19 (dated by TCRdb to 2020 to 2022). The library was produced with the immunoSEQ multiplex PCR assay. What TCRdb holds here is the immuneACCESS table cut down to in-frame rearrangements. Part of the clones is not present; checked against another copy, under half of the missing clones reflect an unresolved V gene, and the others are unexplained. The sample yields 90,000 or so clones; about 91% were counted once. The ten largest make up around 0.47% of the sample. The sample comprised peripheral blood. The source is a man aged 55-75 years with acute or convalescent COVID-19.

This clone was recorded only once. V usage is TRBV27 and J usage is TRBJ1-3, with 9 bases that match TRBD1. This CDR3 spans 17 amino acids. CDR1 MNHEY and CDR2 SMNVEV come from the germline V gene (reference sequence). Trimming cost V 5 bases and J 0 bases; bases outside gene matches: 8. In DNA form, the CDR3 reads TGTGCCAGCAGTAAGAGGGGACAGGGCCTCTCTGGAAACACCATATATTTT. This translates into CASSKRGQGLSGNTIYF.

The chain carries TRBV7-6 and TRBJ1-4, with D uncertain. Germline values: CDR1 SGHVS, CDR2 FNYEAQ. The CDR3 is 17 amino acids. With 4 bases removed from V and 12 bases from J, the gap between germline ends came to 27 bases. The CDR3 sequence: CASSSTPLAATTYELFF. Written as DNA, the CDR3 is TGTGCCAGCAGCTCAACACCCCTAGCGGCGACGACGTACGAACTGTTTTTT.

The rearrangement uses TRBV10-3 and TRBJ1-1; D uncertain. Trimming took off 6 bases at V and 3 bases at J, with 14 bases between the two ends. The CDR3 is 14 residues long. Germline V lookup: CDR1 ENHRY, CDR2 SYGVKD. CDR3 bases: TGTGCCATCAGCTCCCGGGGTGAAGACACTGAAGCTTTCTTT. Protein: CAISSRGEDTEAFF.

The chain recombines TRBV27 with TRBJ2-5, with D perhaps matching TRBD1 (5 bases). With 5 bases removed from V and 0 bases from J, the gap between germline ends came to 10 bases. Germline V lookup: CDR1 MNHEY, CDR2 SMNVEV (reference sequence). This CDR3 region has 14 residues. CDR3 DNA: TGTGCCAGCAGTCTCCGACAGAACCAAGAGACCCAGTACTTC. Protein: CASSLRQNQETQYF.

The rearrangement uses TRBV20-1 and TRBJ2-7; D may be TRBD2 (5 bases). Germline V gene data show CDR1 as DFQATT and CDR2 as SNEGSKA (reference sequence). CDR3 length equals 13 residues. Trimming took 3 bases from V and 2 from J, leaving 11 bases between them. CDR3 sequence (DNA): TGCAGTGCTAGTAAGCGGATGACCTACGAGCAGTACTTC. Its translation: CSASKRMTYEQYF.

This clone was seen a handful of times. The chain carries TRBV5-6 and TRBJ2-7; 7 bases agree with TRBD1. V shed 3 bases and J 3 bases; nucleotides not matched to a gene: 9. The CDR3 has 15 amino acids. The germline V gene has CDR1 SGHDT and CDR2 YYEEEE. Written as DNA, the CDR3 is TGTGCCAGCAGCTCGCAGGGACAGACACTCTACGAGCAGTACTTC. This encodes CASSSQGQTLYEQYF.

This chain joins TRBV19 and TRBJ2-3; 7 bases line up with TRBD2. The CDR3 loop spans 14 amino acids. The trim removed 4 bases at V and 0 bases at J, leaving 1 base unmatched. The germline CDR1 and CDR2 sequences are LNHDA and SQIVND (reference sequence). For the CDR3, the DNA is TGTGCCAGTAGTACCGGGGGGAGCACAGATACGCAGTATTTT. It codes for CASSTGGSTDTQYF.

The chain links TRBV5-1 to TRBJ2-3, with D perhaps matching TRBD1 (5 bases). The V and J ends lost 2 bases and 0 bases respectively, with 10 bases between them. Germline CDR1 SGHRS, CDR2 YFSETQ. The CDR3 has 15 residues. The CDR3 sequence: CASSFIGASTDTQYF. The CDR3 DNA reads as TGCGCCAGCAGCTTTATTGGGGCTAGCACAGATACGCAGTATTTT. Drawing the rest from reference TRBV5-1 and TRBJ2-3, the complete variable domain is KAGVTQTPRYLIKTRGQQVTLSCSPISGHRSVSWYQQTPGQGLQFLFEYFSETQRNKGNFPGRFSGRQFSNSRSEMNVSTLELGDSALYLCASSFIGASTDTQYFGPGTRLTVL.